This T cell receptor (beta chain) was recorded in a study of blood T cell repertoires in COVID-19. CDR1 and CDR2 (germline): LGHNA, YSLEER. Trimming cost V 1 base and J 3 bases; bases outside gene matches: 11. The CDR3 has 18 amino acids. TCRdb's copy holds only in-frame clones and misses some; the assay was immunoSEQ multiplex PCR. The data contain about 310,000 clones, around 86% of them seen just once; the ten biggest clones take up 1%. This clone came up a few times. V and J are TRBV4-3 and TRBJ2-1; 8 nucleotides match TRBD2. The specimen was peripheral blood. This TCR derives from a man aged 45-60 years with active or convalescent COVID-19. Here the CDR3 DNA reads TGCGCCAGCAGCCAAGGCCCGATTACTAGCGGCGTCTACAATGAGCAGTTCTTC. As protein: CASSQGPITSGVYNEQFF.